This T cell receptor (beta chain) derives from a study of cytomegalovirus exposure and HLA in healthy donors (dated by TCRdb to about 2017). For context, the study as a whole: The approximately 710 repertoires of the first cohort and the 95 to 150 validation repertoires were produced on the same platform, according to a later analysis. The aim of the study was to test whether cataloging public T cell receptors could identify signatures of past pathogen exposure. In addition to the first cohort of around 670 subjects, a separate validation cohort of 120 different subjects was used. The study combined high-throughput TCR immunosequencing, statistical association of individual TCRs with disease status, and machine learning to predict cytomegalovirus infection status. What the authors observed across the whole study: In vitro tests confirmed that a few of the cytomegalovirus-associated TCR beta chains recognize cytomegalovirus antigens. A total of around 150 TCR beta chains were listed by the study as associated with cytomegalovirus. Most TCR sequences were observed very rarely across donors, whereas some public TCRs were present in many individuals. The classifier was reported to diagnose cytomegalovirus status with high specificity and sensitivity in both the original cohort and the validation cohort. Subsequent analysis determined that TCRs grouped into clusters in the first cohort also showed a tendency toward co-occurrence across the 130 or so validation repertoires, and approximately 94% of cluster scores exceeded 0. All 120 or so repertoires were used to score co-occurrence in the validation cohort in a later analysis, because that analysis had no HLA typing for the cohort. The authors suggested that the approach could potentially be generalized to other disease states and immunological phenotypes.

The donors belonged to the validation cohort of over a hundred subjects, which was separate from the roughly 700-subject first cohort. V is cut by 6 bases and J by 4 bases, and the space between the germline ends is 7 bases. The CDR3 runs 11 residues from the cysteine to the phenylalanine. Left in the record is the CDR3 DNA by itself, 33 bases read in frame from the first base. CDR1 SNHLY and CDR2 FYNNEI are derived from the germline V gene. In regard to this clone: Its antigen remains undetermined. Within one base of it there is no much larger clone, and no base qualities were kept.

The library was produced with the immunoSEQ multiplex PCR assay. As for the authors' bioinformatics: A statistical classification framework was built to diagnose cytomegalovirus status from the catalog of TCR beta chain sequences. Drawn from immuneACCESS, this table holds only the in-frame rearrangements with V and J called that TCRdb kept. Clones are partly lost; checked studies trace under half to an unresolved V gene and leave the rest unexplained. The DNA was the basis for D and trimming; V, J and clone size are from that table. Here the sample has 150,000 or so clones; about 87% occur a single time. The ten largest clones represent roughly 6.5% of the sample.

The V and J segments used are TRBV2 and TRBJ2-7; no D gene call is confident. The receptor was derived from a woman in her twenties or thirties in good health and CMV-seropositive. Sequencing was carried out using PBMCs. The CDR3 region: CASREQYEQYF. The bases read TGTGCCAGCAGGGAACAGTACGAGCAGTACTTC.